These 3 T cell receptor beta chains were sequenced from one sample in a study of blood T cell repertoires in COVID-19 (dated by TCRdb to the early 2020s). The library was made by the immunoSEQ multiplex PCR assay. Held by TCRdb, this immuneACCESS table contains in-frame sequences only and omits some clones. Under half of the omission traces to an unresolved V gene where checked; the cause of the rest is unknown. The sample table holds around 94,000 clones, of which approximately 84% were seen once. The top ten hold around 4% of the sample. The sequenced sample was peripheral blood. These receptors were collected from a human donor in a cohort sampled during active COVID-19.

The gene calls are TRBV18 and TRBJ2-3; 7 bases are shared with TRBD1. Germline CDR1 reads KGHSH; CDR2 reads LQKENI. The V gene end was trimmed by 4 bases and the J gene end by 0 bases; junction bases not matched to a gene: 7. This CDR3 contains 16 residues. CDR3 bases: TGTGCCAGCTCACGGGGACAGCAAACTAGCACAGATACGCAGTATTTT. Translating it yields CASSRGQQTSTDTQYF.

This clone was observed once. This chain uses TRBV5-5 with TRBJ2-4; 8 bases fit TRBD2. With 0 bases clipped from V and 6 bases from J, the junction kept 5 bases outside the gene matches. The germline V gene has CDR1 SGHKS and CDR2 YYEKEE (reference sequence). The CDR3 spans 15 residues. The DNA of the CDR3 is TGTGCCAGCAGCTTGGACCAGGCGGGAGGAAACATTCAGTACTTC. It encodes CASSLDQAGGNIQYF.

This chain links TRBV28 with TRBJ2-3; D perhaps matches TRBD1 (5 bases). Trimming left V 4 bases short and J 3 bases short, with 11 bases between. The CDR3 is made up of 14 amino acids. The germline CDR1 and CDR2 sequences are MDHEN and SYDVKM. The CDR3 bases are TGTGCCAGCAGTTGGCAGGGCTTAACAGATACGCAGTATTTT. Translated, it gives CASSWQGLTDTQYF.